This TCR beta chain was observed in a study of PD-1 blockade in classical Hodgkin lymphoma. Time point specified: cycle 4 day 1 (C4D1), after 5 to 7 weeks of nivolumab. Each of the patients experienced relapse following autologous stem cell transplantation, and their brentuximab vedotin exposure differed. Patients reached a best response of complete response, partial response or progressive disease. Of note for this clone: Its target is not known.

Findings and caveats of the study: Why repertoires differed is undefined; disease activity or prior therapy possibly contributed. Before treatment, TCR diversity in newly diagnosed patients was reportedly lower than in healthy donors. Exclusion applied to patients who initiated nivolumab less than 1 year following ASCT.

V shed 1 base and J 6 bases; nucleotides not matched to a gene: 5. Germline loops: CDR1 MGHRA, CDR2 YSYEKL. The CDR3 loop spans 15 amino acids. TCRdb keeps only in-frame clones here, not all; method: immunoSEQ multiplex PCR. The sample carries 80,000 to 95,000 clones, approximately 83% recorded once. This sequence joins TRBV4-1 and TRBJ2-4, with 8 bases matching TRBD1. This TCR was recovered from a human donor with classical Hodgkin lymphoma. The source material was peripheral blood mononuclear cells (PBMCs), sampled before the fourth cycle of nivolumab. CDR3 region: CASSQVQGARNIQYF. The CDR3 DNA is TGCGCCAGCAGCCAAGTTCAGGGGGCAAGAAACATTCAGTACTTC.